This T cell receptor beta chain was found in a study of cytomegalovirus exposure and HLA in healthy donors. Study observations and caveats: Among TCR sequences, most were rare, though some public TCRs appeared in many donors.

This CDR3 has 14 amino acids. V lost 4 bases and J lost 6; bases outside the gene matches: 8. Germline CDR1 reads MNHEY; CDR2 reads SVGAGI. Points on this clone: Antigen unknown.

The repertoire was sequenced with immunoSEQ multiplex PCR; TCRdb's copy has only in-frame clones and lacks some. The sample lists 190,000 or so clones, about 86% occurring once. Sequenced input: PBMCs. The TCR sequence derives from a woman under 30 in good health and CMV-seropositive. The gene calls are TRBV6-5 and TRBJ1-1; 7 bases align to TRBD1. CDR3: CASSSPGTVSEAFF. The CDR3 DNA reads as TGTGCCAGCAGTTCTCCCGGGACAGTCTCTGAAGCTTTCTTT.